A selection of T cell receptor beta chains follows, all from one sample in a study of blood T cell repertoires in COVID-19. The data were produced by immunoSEQ multiplex PCR, yet TCRdb's version contains in-frame clones alone and is incomplete. Altogether 25,000 to 35,000 clones are present, roughly nine tenths being singletons, with the ten largest covering 25% to 35%. Sequencing was performed on peripheral blood. The source of these receptors is a man older than 75 with acute or convalescent COVID-19. Both conserved end residues are part of each CDR3. A D gene is named only where the DNA matches it firmly. Some rows have no size entry. The others give once, few or many, or a class for an expanded clone.

v_gene: TRBV6-2/TRBV6-3; abundance: .; d_gene: .; j_gene: TRBJ2-7; CDR3aa: CASSYQQGYYEQYF; CDR3nt: TGTGCCAGCAGTTATCAGCAGGGATACTACGAGCAGTACTTC
v_gene: TRBV5-1; abundance: .; d_gene: .; j_gene: TRBJ2-5; CDR3aa: CASSLAAGQETQYF; CDR3nt: TGCGCCAGCAGCTTGGCCGCCGGCCAAGAGACCCAGTACTTC
v_gene: TRBV11-2; abundance: .; d_gene: .; j_gene: TRBJ2-5; CDR3aa: CASSLRRPRTGETQYF; CDR3nt: TGTGCCAGCAGCTTAAGACGCCCTCGAACGGGGGAGACCCAGTACTTC
v_gene: TRBV19; abundance: .; d_gene: .; j_gene: TRBJ1-2; CDR3aa: CASSDTGFYGYTF; CDR3nt: TGTGCCAGTAGCGACACAGGGTTCTATGGCTACACCTTC
v_gene: TRBV5-1; abundance: few; d_gene: .; j_gene: TRBJ1-1; CDR3aa: CASSLTGNTEAFF; CDR3nt: TGCGCCAGCAGCTTAACTGGGAACACTGAAGCTTTCTTT
v_gene: TRBV28; abundance: .; d_gene: .; j_gene: TRBJ1-2; CDR3aa: CASSLYTWQEDGYTF; CDR3nt: TGTGCCAGCAGTTTATATACCTGGCAGGAGGATGGCTACACCTTC
v_gene: TRBV18; abundance: .; d_gene: TRBD1; j_gene: TRBJ2-2; CDR3aa: CASSEYRGTTGELFF; CDR3nt: TGTGCCAGCTCCGAATACAGGGGTACCACCGGGGAGCTGTTTTTT
v_gene: TRBV5-1; abundance: .; d_gene: TRBD2; j_gene: TRBJ2-7; CDR3aa: CASSLAGTTREQYF; CDR3nt: TGCGCCAGCAGTTTAGCGGGAACCACGCGGGAGCAGTACTTC
v_gene: TRBV11-3; abundance: .; d_gene: .; j_gene: TRBJ1-1; CDR3aa: CASSLEQVDEAFF; CDR3nt: TGTGCCAGCAGCTTAGAGCAGGTGGATGAAGCTTTCTTT
v_gene: TRBV18; abundance: .; d_gene: TRBD2; j_gene: TRBJ2-1; CDR3aa: CASSPAGERSEQFF; CDR3nt: TGTGCCAGCTCCCCGGCGGGGGAAAGGAGTGAGCAGTTCTTC